The 6 T cell receptor beta chains given below trace back to one sample, sequenced in a study of CD8 T cells in ankylosing spondylitis. These receptors have no identified antigens. Study-wide findings and caveats: Within ankylosing spondylitis blood, a TCR beta motif made up of eight or nine highly homologous variants appeared to be characteristic.

MiXCR was run by TCRdb on the 5' RACE reads, yielding one entry per CDR3 protein. The sample carries hundreds of thousands of distinct CDR3 sequences, roughly 13% recorded once. Sequencing used blood, either unsorted or a sorted T cell fraction (not recorded which). The receptors were gathered from a male donor with ankylosing spondylitis.

This clonotype was picked up a small number of times. The chain couples TRBV19 to TRBJ1-5; TRBD1 aligns across 9 bases. Germline trimming cut 3 bases from V and 5 bases from J; bases unmatched to any gene: 2. The germline V gene has CDR1 LNHDA and CDR2 SQIVND (reference sequence). The CDR3 sequence is 14 residues long. The CDR3 spells CASSMDRGYQPQHF. Written as DNA, the CDR3 is TGTGCCAGTAGTATGGACAGGGGTTATCAGCCCCAGCATTTT.

This chain connects TRBV11-2 to TRBJ1-2, with 8 bases lining up with TRBD1. Germline loops: CDR1 SGHAT, CDR2 FQNNGV. The CDR3 consists of 15 residues. V trimming: 5 bases; J trimming: 5 bases; junction bases outside the gene matches: 10. The CDR3 bases are TGTGCCAGCAGCCCAATTAATAGACAGGGGTATGGCTACACCTTC. It translates to CASSPINRQGYGYTF. The full variable domain, with the rest looked up from reference TRBV11-2 and TRBJ1-2, is EAGVAQSPRYKIIEKRQSVAFWCNPISGHATLYWYQQILGQGPKLLIQFQNNGVVDDSQLPKDRFSAERLKGVDSTLKIQPAKLEDSAVYLCASSPINRQGYGYTFGSGTRLTVV.

The chain combines TRBV4-2 with TRBJ2-1, with D possibly called TRBD1 or TRBD2 (5 bases each). Trimming took 3 bases from V and 15 from J, leaving 18 bases between them. The CDR3 runs to 13 residues. Germline CDR1 LGHNA, CDR2 YNFKEQ. In nucleotides, the CDR3 is TGTGCCAGCAGCCACGATTCCGGGGCTCCAGGGTTCTTC. This translates into CASSHDSGAPGFF.

The chain carries TRBV12-3 or TRBV12-4 and TRBJ2-1; 13 bases are shared with TRBD2. The CDR3 has 16 amino acids. V was clipped by 5 bases and J by 2 bases; unmatched bases: 3. In DNA form, the CDR3 reads TGTGCCAGCAGTCCACTAGCGGGAGGGGCCTACAATGAGCAGTTCTTC. Amino acids: CASSPLAGGAYNEQFF.

This clonotype has only a few counts. This sequence joins TRBV5-6 and TRBJ2-7, with TRBD1 matching 8 bases. Per the germline V gene, CDR1 is SGHDT and CDR2 is YYEEEE. The V and J ends lost 5 bases and 5 bases, in that order; junction bases with no gene match: 6. This CDR3 is 13 amino acids long. This CDR3 is CASSSDRGHEQYV. The CDR3 coding sequence is TGTGCCAGCAGTTCAGACAGGGGACACGAGCAGTACGTC.

This clonotype appeared a few times. The chain recombines TRBV4-1 with TRBJ1-4, with unresolved D. Trimming stripped 4 bases from V and 5 bases from J, with 11 bases between. The CDR3 is made up of 14 amino acids. Germline CDR1 and CDR2: MGHRA and YSYEKL. This CDR3 is CASSLGQGNEKLFF. The DNA of the CDR3 is TGCGCCAGCAGCCTGGGCCAAGGCAATGAAAAACTGTTTTTT.